This T cell receptor (beta chain) was documented in a study of graft-versus-host responses after intestinal transplantation. Looking at the study overall: The recipients all started with anti-thymocyte globulin induction and then took tacrolimus and steroids for 2 to 3 years.

Trimming took off 3 bases at V and 6 bases at J, with 13 bases between the two ends. Germline CDR1 WNHNN, CDR2 SYGVQD (reference sequence). CDR3 size: 14 residues. The table came from immunoSEQ multiplex PCR; TCRdb's copy has only in-frame clones and leaves some out. This sample has roughly 77,000 clones, with more than 80% found just once. This clone was seen a single time. Its antigen is not known. Regarding the study as a whole: The recipient marrow held GvH clones, and some of them showed up first in ileum or blood. Circulating GvH clones peaking coincided with falling HvG clones soon after transplant.

Specimen: unstimulated CD8+ T cells sorted from spleen or lymph node cells, collected before intestinal transplant. The receptor was derived from a human donor who received an intestinal transplant. The chain recombines TRBV10-1 with TRBJ2-3, with D tentatively TRBD2 (6 bases). The CDR3 DNA reads as TGCGCCAGCAGTGAAGGCCGGGAGAGGGATACGCAGTATTTT. Residues: CASSEGRERDTQYF.